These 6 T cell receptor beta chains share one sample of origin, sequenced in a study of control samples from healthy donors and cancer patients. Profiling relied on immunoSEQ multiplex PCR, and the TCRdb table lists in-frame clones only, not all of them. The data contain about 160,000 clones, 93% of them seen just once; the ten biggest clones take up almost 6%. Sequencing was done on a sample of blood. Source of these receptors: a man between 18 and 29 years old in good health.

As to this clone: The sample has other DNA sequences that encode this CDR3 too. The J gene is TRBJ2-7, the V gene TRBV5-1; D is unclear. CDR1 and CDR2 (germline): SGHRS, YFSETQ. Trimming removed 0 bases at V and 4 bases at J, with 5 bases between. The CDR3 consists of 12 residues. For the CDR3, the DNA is TGCGCCAGCAGCTTGGTAGGGTACGAGCAGTACTTC. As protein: CASSLVGYEQYF.

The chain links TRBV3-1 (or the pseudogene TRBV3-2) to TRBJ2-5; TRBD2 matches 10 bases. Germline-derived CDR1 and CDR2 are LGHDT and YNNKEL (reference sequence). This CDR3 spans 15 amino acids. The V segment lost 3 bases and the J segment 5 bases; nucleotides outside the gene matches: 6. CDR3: CASSQPSGSGETQYF. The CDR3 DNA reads TGTGCCAGCAGCCAGCCTAGCGGGAGCGGTGAGACCCAGTACTTC.

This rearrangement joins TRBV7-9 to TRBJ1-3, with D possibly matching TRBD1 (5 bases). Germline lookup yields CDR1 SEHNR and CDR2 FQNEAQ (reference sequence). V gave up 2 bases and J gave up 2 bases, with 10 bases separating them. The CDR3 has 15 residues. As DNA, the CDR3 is TGTGCCAGCAGCTTATTGAGCAGGGCTGGAAACACCATATATTTT. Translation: CASSLLSRAGNTIYF.

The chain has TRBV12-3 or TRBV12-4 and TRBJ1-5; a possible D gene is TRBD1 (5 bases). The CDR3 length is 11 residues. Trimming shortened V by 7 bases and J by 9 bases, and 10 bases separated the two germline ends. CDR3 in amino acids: CASTPGGPQHF. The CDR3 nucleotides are TGTGCCAGCACCCCCGGGGGGCCCCAGCATTTT.

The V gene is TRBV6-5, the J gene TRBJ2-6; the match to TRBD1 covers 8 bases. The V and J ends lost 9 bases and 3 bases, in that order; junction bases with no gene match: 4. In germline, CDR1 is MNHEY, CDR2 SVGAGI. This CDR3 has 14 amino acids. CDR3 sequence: CASNRGFGANVLTF. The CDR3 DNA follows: TGTGCCAGTAACAGGGGGTTTGGGGCCAACGTCCTGACTTTC.

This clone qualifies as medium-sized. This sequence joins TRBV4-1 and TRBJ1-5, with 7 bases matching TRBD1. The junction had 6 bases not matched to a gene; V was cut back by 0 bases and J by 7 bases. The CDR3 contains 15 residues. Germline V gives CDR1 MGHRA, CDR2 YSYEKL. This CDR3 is CASSQDDRAEQPQHF. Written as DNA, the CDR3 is TGCGCCAGCAGCCAAGATGACAGGGCCGAACAGCCCCAGCATTTT.